The rows below give T cell receptor beta chains drawn from one sample of a study of cytomegalovirus exposure and HLA in healthy donors. Some clones are missing from TCRdb's copy, which holds only in-frame ones; the method was immunoSEQ multiplex PCR. The profile shows some 190,000 clones, 80% to 90% of them singletons. The material sequenced was PBMCs. Receptors originate from a man between 35 and 55 years old in good health and CMV-seropositive. Each CDR3 is given with its conserved first and last residue. D genes are given only for firm matches. Only some rows state a clone size, as once, few, many or a class for expanded clones.

TRBD2 | TRBJ2-7 | . | TRBV9 | TGTGCCAGCAGCGGCGGGAGCTCCTACGAGCAGTACTTC | CASSGGSSYEQYF
TRBD1 | TRBJ2-4 | few | TRBV5-4 | TGTGCCAGCAGCTTATCTACAGGGGGCGCGGACAGTCAGTACTTC | CASSLSTGGADSQYF
. | TRBJ2-3 | . | TRBV10-3 | TGTGCCATCAGTGAAAGGAGGGACACAGATACGCAGTATTTT | CAISERRDTDTQYF
. | TRBJ1-2 | few | TRBV5-4 | TGTGCCAGCAGCATGGCGGGGGACTATGGCTACACCTTC | CASSMAGDYGYTF
TRBD2 | TRBJ2-1 | . | TRBV29-1 | TGCAGCGTTGGGGCCAGGACTAGCGGTATCGACCACAATGAGCAGTTCTTC | CSVGARTSGIDHNEQFF
TRBD1 | TRBJ1-4 | . | TRBV5-1 | TGCGCCAGCAGCGTCAGGGGGTATGATGAAAAACTGTTTTTT | CASSVRGYDEKLFF
. | TRBJ1-2 | . | TRBV10-3 | TGTGCCACTCTTGAACGAGGGTCTAACTATGGCTACACCTTC | CATLERGSNYGYTF
. | TRBJ1-2 | . | TRBV21-1 | TGTGCCAGGAGGACAGGTAACTATGGCTACACCTTC | CARRTGNYGYTF
TRBD2 | TRBJ2-7 | . | TRBV11-2 | TGTGCCAGCAGCTTTAGAGCGGGATTCTACTACGAGCAGTACTTC | CASSFRAGFYYEQYF
TRBD2 | TRBJ2-3 | . | TRBV5-4 | TGTGCCAGCAGCCCGGCGGCTAGCGGGAGAGGAACAGATACGCAGTATTTT | CASSPAASGRGTDTQYF
TRBD2 | TRBJ2-3 | once | TRBV15 | TGTGCCACCAGCACCGGGACTAGCTTCGCAGATACGCAGTATTTT | CATSTGTSFADTQYF
TRBD2 | TRBJ2-1 | once | TRBV18 | TGTGCCAGCTCACCTGCCGAGACTAGCGGAAAGTTCTTC | CASSPAETSGKFF
. | TRBJ2-2 | . | TRBV11-2 | TGTGCCAGCAGCTTAGGAGGCTTGAACACCGGGGAGCTGTTTTTT | CASSLGGLNTGELFF
TRBD1 | TRBJ2-2 | . | TRBV29-1 | TGCAGCGTTGCGCGGACAGGGGGCAGGGGGGAGCTGTTTTTT | CSVARTGGRGELFF
. | TRBJ2-1 | . | TRBV7-9 | TGTGCCAGCAGCGGGCCGAGGGAATTCTTC | CASSGPREFF
TRBD1 | TRBJ1-4 | . | TRBV7-9 | TGTGCCAGCAGCTCGCTCCCGGGACAGGAGACTAATGAAAAACTGTTTTTT | CASSSLPGQETNEKLFF
TRBD2 | TRBJ2-4 | . | TRBV6-1 | TGTGCCAGCAGTGGGCCTGGGCGGGAGGGCCCGGAAAACAGTCAGTACTTC | CASSGPGREGPENSQYF